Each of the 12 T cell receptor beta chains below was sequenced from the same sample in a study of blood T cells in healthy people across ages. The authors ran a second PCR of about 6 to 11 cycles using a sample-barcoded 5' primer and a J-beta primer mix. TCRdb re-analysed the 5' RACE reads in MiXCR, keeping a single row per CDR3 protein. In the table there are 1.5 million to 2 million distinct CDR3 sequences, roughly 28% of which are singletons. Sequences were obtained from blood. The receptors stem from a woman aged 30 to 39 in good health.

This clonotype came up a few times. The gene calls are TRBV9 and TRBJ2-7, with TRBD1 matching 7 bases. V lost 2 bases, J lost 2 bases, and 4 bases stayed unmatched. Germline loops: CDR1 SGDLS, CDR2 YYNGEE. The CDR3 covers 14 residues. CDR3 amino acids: CASSVRGGPYEQYF. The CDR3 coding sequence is TGTGCCAGCAGCGTGAGAGGGGGCCCCTACGAGCAGTACTTC.

CDR3 nucleotides: TGTGCCAGCGGGGGGGGCGCCTACAATGAGCAGTACTTC. As protein: CASGGGAYNEQYF. V gene TRBV6-5 combines with J gene TRBJ2-4, with D tentatively TRBD2 (7 bases). Per the germline V gene, CDR1 is MNHEY and CDR2 is SVGAGI. This CDR3 spans 13 amino acids. Deletions cut 8 bases from V and 13 bases from J, with 21 bases between.

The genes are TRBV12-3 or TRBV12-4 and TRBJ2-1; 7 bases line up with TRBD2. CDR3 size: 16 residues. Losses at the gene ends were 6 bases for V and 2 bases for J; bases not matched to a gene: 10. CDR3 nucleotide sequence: TGTGCCAGCAGCCCCCGGGGCGGGGGTGCCTACAATGAGCAGTTCTTC. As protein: CASSPRGGGAYNEQFF.

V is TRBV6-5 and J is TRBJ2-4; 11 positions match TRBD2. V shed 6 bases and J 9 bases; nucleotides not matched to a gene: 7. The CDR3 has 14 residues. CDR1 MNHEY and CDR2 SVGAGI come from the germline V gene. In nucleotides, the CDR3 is TGTGCCAGCAGATTAGCGGGAGGGAAGGGCATTCAGTACTTC. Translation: CASRLAGGKGIQYF.

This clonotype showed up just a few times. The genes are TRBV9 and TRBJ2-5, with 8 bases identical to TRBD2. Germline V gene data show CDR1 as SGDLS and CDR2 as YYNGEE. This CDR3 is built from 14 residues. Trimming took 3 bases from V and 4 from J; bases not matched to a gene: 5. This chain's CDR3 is CASSASGRPETQYF. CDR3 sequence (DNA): TGTGCCAGCAGCGCGAGCGGGAGACCAGAGACCCAGTACTTC.

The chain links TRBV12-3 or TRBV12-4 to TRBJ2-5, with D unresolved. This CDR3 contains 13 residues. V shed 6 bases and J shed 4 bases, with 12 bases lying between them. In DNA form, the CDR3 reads TGTGCCAGCAGCCCAAGTTTAGTAGAGACCCAGTACTTC. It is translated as CASSPSLVETQYF.

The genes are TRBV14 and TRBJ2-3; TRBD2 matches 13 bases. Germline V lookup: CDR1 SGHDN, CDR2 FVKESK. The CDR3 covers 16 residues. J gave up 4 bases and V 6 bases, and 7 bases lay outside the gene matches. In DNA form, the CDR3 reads TGTGCCAGCAGATCCGGGACTAGCGGGAATGCAGATACGCAGTATTTT. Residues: CASRSGTSGNADTQYF.

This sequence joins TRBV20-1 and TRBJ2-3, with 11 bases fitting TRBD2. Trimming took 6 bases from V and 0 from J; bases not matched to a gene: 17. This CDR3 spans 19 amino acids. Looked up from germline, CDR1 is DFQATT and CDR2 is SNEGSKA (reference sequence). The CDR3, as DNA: TGCAGTGCCCCCCCCGGGACTAGCGGTGGGGGTCCTAGCACAGATACGCAGTATTTT. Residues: CSAPPGTSGGGPSTDTQYF.

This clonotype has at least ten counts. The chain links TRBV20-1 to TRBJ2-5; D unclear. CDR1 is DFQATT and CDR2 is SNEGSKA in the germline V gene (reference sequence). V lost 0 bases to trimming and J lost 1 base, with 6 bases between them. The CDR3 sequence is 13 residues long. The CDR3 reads CSAREGFQETQYF. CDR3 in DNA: TGCAGTGCTAGAGAAGGTTTCCAAGAGACCCAGTACTTC.

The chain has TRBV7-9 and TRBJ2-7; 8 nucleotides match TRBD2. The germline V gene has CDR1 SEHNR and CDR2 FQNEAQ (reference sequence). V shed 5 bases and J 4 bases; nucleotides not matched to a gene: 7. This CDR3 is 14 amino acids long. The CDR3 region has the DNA TGTGCCAGCAGCCCGGCGGGCGGGAGGTACGAGCAGTACTTC. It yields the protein CASSPAGGRYEQYF.

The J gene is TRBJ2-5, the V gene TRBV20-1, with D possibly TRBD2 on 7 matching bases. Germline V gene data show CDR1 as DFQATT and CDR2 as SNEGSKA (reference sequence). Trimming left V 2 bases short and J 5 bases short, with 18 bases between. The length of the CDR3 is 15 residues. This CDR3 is CSARPRAGARETQYF. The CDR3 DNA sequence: TGCAGTGCTAGACCCCGGGCGGGGGCCCGGGAGACCCAGTACTTC.

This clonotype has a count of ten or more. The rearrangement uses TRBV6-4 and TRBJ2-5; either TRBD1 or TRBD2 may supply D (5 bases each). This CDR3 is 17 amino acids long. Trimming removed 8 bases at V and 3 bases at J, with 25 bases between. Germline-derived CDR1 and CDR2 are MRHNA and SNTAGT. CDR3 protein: CASPGPRSGPLEETQYF. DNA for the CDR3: TGTGCCAGCCCGGGACCCCGGTCAGGGCCCTTGGAAGAGACCCAGTACTTC.